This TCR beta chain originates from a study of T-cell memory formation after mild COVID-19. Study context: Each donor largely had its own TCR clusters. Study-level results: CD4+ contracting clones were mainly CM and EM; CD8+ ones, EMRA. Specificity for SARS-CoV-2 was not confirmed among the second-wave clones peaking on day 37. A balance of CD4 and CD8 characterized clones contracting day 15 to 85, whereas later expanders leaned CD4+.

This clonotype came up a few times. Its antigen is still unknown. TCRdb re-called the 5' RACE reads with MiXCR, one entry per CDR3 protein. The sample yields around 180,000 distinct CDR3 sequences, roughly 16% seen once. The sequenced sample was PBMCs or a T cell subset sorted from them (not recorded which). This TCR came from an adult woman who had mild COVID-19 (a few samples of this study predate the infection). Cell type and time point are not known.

CDR3 amino acids: CSAPRRDREFHEQYF. In nucleotides, the CDR3 is TGCAGTGCTCCCCGCCGGGACAGGGAGTTCCACGAGCAGTACTTC. The chain uses TRBV20-1 and TRBJ2-7, with 9 bases aligning to TRBD1. Germline V CDR1 and CDR2: DFQATT, SNEGSKA (reference sequence). V was pared by 5 bases and J by 5 bases, with 13 bases of the junction left unmatched. The CDR3 covers 15 residues.